These 20 T cell receptor beta chains originate from one sample sequenced in a study of T-cell reconstitution after alpha-beta-depleted transplantation in children. Unique molecular identifiers were built into the TCRbeta library. TCRdb reprocessed the PCR reads with MiXCR, giving one entry per CDR3 protein. The sample yields about 110,000 distinct CDR3 sequences, 5.5% to 6.5% seen once. The sample consisted of PBMCs, mostly from graft donor cells, taken 360 days after TCRalphabeta/CD19-depleted stem cell transplant. These receptors were collected from a male patient aged 2 to 9 who had a stem cell transplant for acute lymphoblastic leukemia, so the T cells may come from the graft donor.

This clonotype showed up many times. This chain connects TRBV20-1 to TRBJ2-7; no definite D call. With 0 bases removed from V and 2 bases from J, the gap between germline ends came to 8 bases. The CDR3 contains 13 residues. Germline CDR1 and CDR2: DFQATT and SNEGSKA (reference sequence). The CDR3 protein is CSAREHSTYEQYF. The CDR3, as DNA: TGCAGTGCTAGAGAACATTCTACCTACGAGCAGTACTTC.

This chain connects TRBV7-9 to TRBJ1-1; tentative D call: TRBD1 (6 bases). The CDR3 covers 14 residues. Germline loops: CDR1 SEHNR, CDR2 FQNEAQ (reference sequence). Trimming stripped 7 bases from V and 4 bases from J, with 16 bases between. DNA of the CDR3: TGTGCCAGCATCGGACAGTCAGCTAGCACTGAAGCTTTCTTT. Amino acids: CASIGQSASTEAFF.

This clonotype has at least ten counts. This chain joins TRBV4-3 and TRBJ1-2; 10 bases align to TRBD1. J was trimmed by 5 bases and V by 1 base; bases with no gene match: 7. CDR3 length equals 16 residues. Germline CDR1 and CDR2: LGHNA and YSLEER. The CDR3 DNA is TGCGCCAGCAGCCAAGTGCCGGGACAGGGGTGGTATGGCTACACCTTC. Its protein product is CASSQVPGQGWYGYTF.

This clonotype was observed at least ten times. The chain couples TRBV15 to TRBJ2-4; tentatively, D is TRBD2 (5 bases). Germline loops: CDR1 LNHNV, CDR2 YYDKDF (reference sequence). CDR3 length: 15 residues. V shed 4 bases and J shed 0 bases, with 10 bases lying between them. Here the CDR3 reads CATSTTAVAKNIQYF. CDR3 coding DNA: TGTGCCACCAGCACAACAGCGGTAGCCAAAAACATTCAGTACTTC.

This clonotype was counted ten times or more. The rearrangement joins TRBV9 to TRBJ1-4; the D gene is possibly TRBD1 (5 bases). V lost 2 bases and J 2 bases, leaving 13 bases between the germline ends. Germline CDR1 and CDR2: SGDLS and YYNGEE. This CDR3 region has 16 residues. In nucleotides, the CDR3 is TGTGCCAGCAGCGTTGCAGGGCCAAGGACTAATGAAAAACTGTTTTTT. This translates into CASSVAGPRTNEKLFF.

This clonotype occurred many times. The chain employs TRBV4-3 and TRBJ2-1; TRBD2 matches at 10 bases. Germline V CDR1 and CDR2: LGHNA, YSLEER. With 4 bases clipped from V and 4 bases from J, the junction kept 4 bases outside the gene matches. The CDR3 extends over 15 amino acids. CDR3 residues: CASSLAGGMYNEQFF. The CDR3 region has the DNA TGCGCCAGCAGCCTAGCGGGGGGAATGTACAATGAGCAGTTCTTC.

V is TRBV7-2 and J is TRBJ2-2, with D perhaps being TRBD1 or TRBD2 (5 bases each). Germline CDR1 is SGHTA and CDR2 is FQGNSA. The CDR3 extends over 13 amino acids. With 7 bases removed from V and 6 bases from J, the gap between germline ends came to 12 bases. Here the CDR3 DNA reads TGTGCCAGCAACCCCGTGGGGGCCGGGGAGCTGTTTTTT. Protein sequence: CASNPVGAGELFF.

This clonotype was seen repeatedly, ten times or more. The rearrangement joins TRBV10-2 to TRBJ2-2; TRBD2 agrees at 9 bases. Trimming removed 8 bases from V and 4 bases from J; junction bases left unmatched: 11. CDR3 size: 16 residues. In germline, CDR1 is WSHSY, CDR2 SAAADI. This chain's CDR3 is CASSVGGGALTGELFF. CDR3 DNA: TGCGCCAGCTCCGTTGGCGGGGGGGCCCTCACCGGGGAGCTGTTTTTT.

The chain carries TRBV19 and TRBJ1-1; D perhaps matches TRBD1 (5 bases). Trimming took off 5 bases at V and 3 bases at J, with 13 bases between the two ends. The germline V gene has CDR1 LNHDA and CDR2 SQIVND (reference sequence). This CDR3 has 14 residues. DNA of the CDR3: TGTGCCAGTAGTCTGGGACGGACTTACACTGAAGCTTTCTTT. It specifies CASSLGRTYTEAFF.

The chain couples TRBV7-2 to TRBJ1-3; unclear D gene. The CDR3 runs to 13 residues. Germline CDR1 and CDR2: SGHTA and FQGNSA. V was shortened by 6 bases and J by 0 bases, with 6 bases between the two germline ends. CDR3 in DNA: TGTGCCAGCAGGGCTAGCTCTGGAAACACCATATATTTT. This codes for CASRASSGNTIYF.

This clonotype turned up a few times. In DNA, the CDR3 is TGCAGTGCTAGCCCCCCAGGGACTAGCGAGGCCGGGGAGCTGTTTTTT. It encodes CSASPPGTSEAGELFF. The chain uses TRBV20-1 and TRBJ2-2, with 10 bases identical to TRBD2. V shed 3 bases and J 6 bases; nucleotides not matched to a gene: 10. CDR1 and CDR2 from the germline V gene are DFQATT and SNEGSKA (reference sequence). This CDR3 region has 16 residues.

This clonotype was seen at least ten times. The CDR3 spells CAILGRNEQFF. The CDR3, as DNA: TGTGCCATCCTAGGCCGCAATGAGCAGTTCTTC. V is TRBV10-3 and J is TRBJ2-1; D is uncertain. Germline CDR1 is ENHRY and CDR2 is SYGVKD. The CDR3 runs to 11 residues. The germline V and J ends were trimmed by 8 bases and 6 bases, with 8 bases remaining between them.

This clonotype showed up many times. This chain links TRBV20-1 with TRBJ1-2; D may be TRBD1 (5 bases). CDR1 and CDR2 (germline): DFQATT, SNEGSKA (reference sequence). The CDR3 consists of 16 residues. V was trimmed by 3 bases and J by 4 bases, leaving 21 bases between them. CDR3 DNA: TGCAGTGCTAGGGATTTGGGGCAGTCAGGCTTCTATGGCTACACCTTC. Translated, it gives CSARDLGQSGFYGYTF.

This clonotype was seen many times. This chain joins TRBV12-3 or TRBV12-4 and TRBJ2-5; 7 bases line up with TRBD2. The CDR3 is made up of 14 amino acids. The junction had 4 bases not matched to a gene; V was cut back by 4 bases and J by 2 bases. For the CDR3, the DNA is TGTGCCAGCAGTTCCGATAGCGGGCAAGAGACCCAGTACTTC. It specifies CASSSDSGQETQYF.

This clonotype was recorded many times. The J gene is TRBJ1-4, the V gene TRBV20-1; no reliable D call. This CDR3 contains 13 residues. Germline values: CDR1 DFQATT, CDR2 SNEGSKA (reference sequence). The V end lost 7 bases, the J end lost 2 bases, and 11 bases lay between the germline ends. CDR3 nucleotide sequence: TGCAGTGTTGTCGGTGCGACTAATGAAAAACTGTTTTTT. This translates into CSVVGATNEKLFF.

This clonotype occurred many times. The chain is built from TRBV5-1 and TRBJ2-1, with D uncertain. CDR3 length: 15 residues. The V and J ends lost 0 bases and 9 bases respectively, with 16 bases between them. CDR1 and CDR2 from the germline V gene are SGHRS and YFSETQ. In nucleotides, the CDR3 is TGCGCCAGCAGCTTGGTAGCACCTTCGGCCATTGAGCAGTTCTTC. It translates to CASSLVAPSAIEQFF.

This clonotype was observed a handful of times. J is TRBJ2-7 and V is TRBV27, with D maybe TRBD1 (5 bases). The germline gives CDR1 MNHEY, CDR2 SMNVEV (reference sequence). The CDR3 is 14 amino acids. V lost 3 bases and J 3 bases, leaving 12 bases between the germline ends. The CDR3 is CASSLGRQRYEQYF. The CDR3, as DNA: TGTGCCAGCAGTTTGGGCCGACAGCGCTACGAGCAGTACTTC.

This clonotype was detected ten times or more. The gene calls are TRBV27 and TRBJ2-7; tentative D call: TRBD1 (6 bases). Germline values: CDR1 MNHEY, CDR2 SMNVEV (reference sequence). The CDR3 covers 15 residues. The V end lost 7 bases, the J end lost 5 bases, and 21 bases lay between the germline ends. CDR3 DNA: TGTGCCAGCACCGTGACAGGTTATGTTTTGAACGAGCAGTACTTC. It codes for CASTVTGYVLNEQYF.

This clonotype was detected many times. The V call is TRBV12-3 or TRBV12-4, the J call TRBJ2-7, with D perhaps matching TRBD1 (5 bases). This CDR3 comprises 12 residues. V lost 4 bases to trimming and J lost 4 bases, with 8 bases between them. This CDR3 reads CASSWTRYEQYF. Written as DNA, the CDR3 is TGTGCCAGCAGTTGGACAAGGTACGAGCAGTACTTC.

This clonotype was seen many times. The V and J genes are TRBV4-2 and TRBJ2-3, with 10 nucleotides matching TRBD2. Unmatched junction bases numbered 5, after V lost 0 bases and J lost 2 bases. CDR3 length: 17 residues. Per germline, CDR1 LGHNA and CDR2 YNFKEQ. The CDR3 loop reads CASSQETSGVFTDTQYF. The CDR3 coding sequence is TGTGCCAGCAGCCAAGAAACTAGCGGGGTCTTCACAGATACGCAGTATTTT.